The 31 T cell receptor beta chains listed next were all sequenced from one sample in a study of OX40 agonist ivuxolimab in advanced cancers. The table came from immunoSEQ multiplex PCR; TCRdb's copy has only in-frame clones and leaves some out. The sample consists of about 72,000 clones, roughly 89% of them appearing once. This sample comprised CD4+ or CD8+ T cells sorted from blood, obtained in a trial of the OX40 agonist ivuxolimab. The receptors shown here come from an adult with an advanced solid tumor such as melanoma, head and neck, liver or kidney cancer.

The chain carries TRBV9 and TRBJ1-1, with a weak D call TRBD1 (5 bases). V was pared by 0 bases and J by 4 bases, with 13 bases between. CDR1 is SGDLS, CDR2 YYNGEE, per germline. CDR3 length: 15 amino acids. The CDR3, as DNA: TGTGCCAGCAGCGTAGCCCCGACAGTGAGCACTGAAGCTTTCTTT. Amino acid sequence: CASSVAPTVSTEAFF.

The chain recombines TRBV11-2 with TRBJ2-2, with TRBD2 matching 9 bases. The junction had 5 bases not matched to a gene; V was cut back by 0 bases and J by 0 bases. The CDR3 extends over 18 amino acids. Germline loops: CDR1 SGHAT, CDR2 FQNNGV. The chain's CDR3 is CASSLEAGGIANTGELFF. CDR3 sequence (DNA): TGTGCCAGCAGCTTAGAAGCGGGAGGCATCGCGAACACCGGGGAGCTGTTTTTT. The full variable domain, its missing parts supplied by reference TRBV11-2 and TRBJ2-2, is EAGVAQSPRYKIIEKRQSVAFWCNPISGHATLYWYQQILGQGPKLLIQFQNNGVVDDSQLPKDRFSAERLKGVDSTLKIQPAKLEDSAVYLCASSLEAGGIANTGELFFGEGSRLTVL.

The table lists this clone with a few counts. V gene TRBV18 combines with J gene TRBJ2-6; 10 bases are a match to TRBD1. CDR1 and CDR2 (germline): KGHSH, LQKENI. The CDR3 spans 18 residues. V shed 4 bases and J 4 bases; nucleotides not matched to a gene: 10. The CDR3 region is CASSRSTGGIIGANVLTF. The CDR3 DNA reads TGTGCCAGCTCACGATCGACAGGGGGCATCATCGGGGCCAACGTCCTGACTTTC. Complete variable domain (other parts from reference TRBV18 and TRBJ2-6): NAGVMQNPRHLVRRRGQEARLRCSPMKGHSHVYWYRQLPEEGLKFMVYLQKENIIDESGMPKERFSAEFPKEGPSILRIQQVVRGDSAAYFCASSRSTGGIIGANVLTFGAGSRLTVL.

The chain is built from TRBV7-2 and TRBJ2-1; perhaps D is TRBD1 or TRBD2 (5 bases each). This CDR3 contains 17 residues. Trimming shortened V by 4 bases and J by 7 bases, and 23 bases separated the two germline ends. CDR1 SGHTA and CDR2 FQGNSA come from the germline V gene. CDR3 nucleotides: TGTGCCAGCAGCTCCCGGGACCGAATCTTTCTTGGAAATGAGCAGTTCTTC. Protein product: CASSSRDRIFLGNEQFF.

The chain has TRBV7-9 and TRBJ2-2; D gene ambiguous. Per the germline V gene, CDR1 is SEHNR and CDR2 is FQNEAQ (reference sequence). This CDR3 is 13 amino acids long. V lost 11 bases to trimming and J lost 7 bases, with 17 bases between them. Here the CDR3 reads CAAPLWGFGELFF. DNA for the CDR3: TGTGCCGCACCATTGTGGGGATTCGGGGAGCTGTTTTTT.

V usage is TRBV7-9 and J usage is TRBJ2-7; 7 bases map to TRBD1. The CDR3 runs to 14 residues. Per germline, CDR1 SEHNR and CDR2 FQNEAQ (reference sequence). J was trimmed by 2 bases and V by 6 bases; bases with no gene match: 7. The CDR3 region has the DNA TGTGCCAGCAGTTTTGCCGGGACAGCCTACGAGCAGTACTTC. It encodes CASSFAGTAYEQYF. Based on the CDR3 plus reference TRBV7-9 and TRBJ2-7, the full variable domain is DTGVSQNPRHKITKRGQNVTFRCDPISEHNRLYWYRQTLGQGPEFLTYFQNEAQLEKSRLLSDRFSAERPKGSFSTLEIQRTEQGDSAMYLCASSFAGTAYEQYFGPGTRLTVT.

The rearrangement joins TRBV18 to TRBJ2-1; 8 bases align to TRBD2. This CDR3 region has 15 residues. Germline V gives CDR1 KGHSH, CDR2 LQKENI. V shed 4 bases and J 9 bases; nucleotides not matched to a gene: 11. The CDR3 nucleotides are TGTGCCAGCTCACTTGGAGCGGGAGTGGGGAGTGAGCAGTTCTTC. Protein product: CASSLGAGVGSEQFF.

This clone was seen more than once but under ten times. The chain's CDR3 is CASSRTVNGYTF. The CDR3 nucleotides are TGTGCCAGTAGCCGGACAGTGAATGGCTACACCTTC. The chain carries TRBV19 and TRBJ1-2; D is possibly TRBD1 (6 bases). Trimming stripped 6 bases from V and 6 bases from J, with 11 bases between. The CDR3 sequence is 12 residues long. The germline CDR1 and CDR2 sequences are LNHDA and SQIVND (reference sequence). Complete variable domain (other parts from reference TRBV19 and TRBJ1-2): DGGITQSPKYLFRKEGQNVTLSCEQNLNHDAMYWYRQDPGQGLRLIYYSQIVNDFQKGDIAEGYSVSREKKESFPLTVTSAQKNPTAFYLCASSRTVNGYTFGSGTRLTVV.

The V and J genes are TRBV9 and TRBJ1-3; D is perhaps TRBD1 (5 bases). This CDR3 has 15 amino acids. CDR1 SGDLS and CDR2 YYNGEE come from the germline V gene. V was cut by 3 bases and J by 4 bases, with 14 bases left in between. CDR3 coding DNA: TGTGCCAGCAGCGAGGGGAGGGGCCGAGGAAACACCATATATTTT. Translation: CASSEGRGRGNTIYF.

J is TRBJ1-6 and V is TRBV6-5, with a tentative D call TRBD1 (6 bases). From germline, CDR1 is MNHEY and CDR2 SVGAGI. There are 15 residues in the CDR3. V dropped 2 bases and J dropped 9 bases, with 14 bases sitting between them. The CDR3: CASSYQGPGSSPLHF. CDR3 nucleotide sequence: TGTGCCAGCAGTTACCAGGGGCCGGGAAGTTCACCCCTCCACTTT.

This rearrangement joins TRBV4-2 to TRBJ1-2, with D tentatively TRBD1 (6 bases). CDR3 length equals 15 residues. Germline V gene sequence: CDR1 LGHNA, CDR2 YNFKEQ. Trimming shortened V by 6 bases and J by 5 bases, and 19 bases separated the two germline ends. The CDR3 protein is CASSEGGGREYGYTF. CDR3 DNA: TGTGCCAGCAGTGAAGGGGGGGGCCGCGAGTATGGCTACACCTTC.

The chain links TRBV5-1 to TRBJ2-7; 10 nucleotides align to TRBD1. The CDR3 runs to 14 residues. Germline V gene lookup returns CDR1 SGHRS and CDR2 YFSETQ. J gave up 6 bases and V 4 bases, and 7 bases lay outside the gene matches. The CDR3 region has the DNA TGCGCCAGCAGCAAGTCGGACAGGGGGGGCGAGCAGTACTTC. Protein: CASSKSDRGGEQYF.

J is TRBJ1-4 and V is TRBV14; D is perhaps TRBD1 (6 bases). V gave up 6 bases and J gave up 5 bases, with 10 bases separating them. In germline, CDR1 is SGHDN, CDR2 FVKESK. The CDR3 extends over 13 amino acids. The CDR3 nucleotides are TGTGCCAGCAGTCGACAGGAAAATGAAAAACTGTTTTTT. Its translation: CASSRQENEKLFF.

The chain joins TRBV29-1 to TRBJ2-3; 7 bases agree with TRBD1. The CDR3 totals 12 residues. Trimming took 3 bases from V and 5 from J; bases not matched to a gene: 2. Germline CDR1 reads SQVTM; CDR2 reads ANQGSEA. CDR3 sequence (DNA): TGCAGCGTTGATCCAGGGGGAGATACGCAGTATTTT. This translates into CSVDPGGDTQYF.

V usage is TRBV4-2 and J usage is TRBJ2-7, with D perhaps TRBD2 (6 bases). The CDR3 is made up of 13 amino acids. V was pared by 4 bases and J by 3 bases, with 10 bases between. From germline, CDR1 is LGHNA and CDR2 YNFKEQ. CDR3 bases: TGTGCCAGCAGCCCGGGACTTCACTACGAGCAGTACTTC. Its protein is CASSPGLHYEQYF.

CDR3 protein: CASSYSKGYGYTF. The CDR3 DNA follows: TGTGCCAGCAGTTACTCGAAAGGGTATGGCTACACCTTC. The chain joins TRBV6-6 to TRBJ1-2; D gene uncertain. CDR1 MNHNY and CDR2 SVGAGI come from the germline V gene (reference sequence). The CDR3 is made up of 13 amino acids. V gave up 0 bases and J gave up 5 bases, with 7 bases separating them.

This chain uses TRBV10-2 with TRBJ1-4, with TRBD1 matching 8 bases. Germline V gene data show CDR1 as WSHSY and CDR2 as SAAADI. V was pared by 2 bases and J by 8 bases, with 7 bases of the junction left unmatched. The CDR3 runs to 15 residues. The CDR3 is CASSEGTGLGEKLFF. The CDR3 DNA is TGCGCCAGCAGTGAGGGGACAGGATTGGGAGAAAAACTGTTTTTT.

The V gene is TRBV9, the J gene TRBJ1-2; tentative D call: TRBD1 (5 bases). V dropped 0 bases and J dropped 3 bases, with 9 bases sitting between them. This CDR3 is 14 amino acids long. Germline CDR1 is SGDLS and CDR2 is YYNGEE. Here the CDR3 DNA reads TGTGCCAGCAGCGTAGGAGGGGCCCACTATGGCTACACCTTC. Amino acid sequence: CASSVGGAHYGYTF.

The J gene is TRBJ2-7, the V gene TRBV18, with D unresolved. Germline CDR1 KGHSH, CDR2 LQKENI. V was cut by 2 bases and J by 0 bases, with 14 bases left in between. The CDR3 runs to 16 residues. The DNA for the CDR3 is TGTGCCAGCTCACCAACCCCGGGCCTCGGCTCCTACGAGCAGTACTTC. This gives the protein CASSPTPGLGSYEQYF. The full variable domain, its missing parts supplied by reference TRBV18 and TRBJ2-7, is NAGVMQNPRHLVRRRGQEARLRCSPMKGHSHVYWYRQLPEEGLKFMVYLQKENIIDESGMPKERFSAEFPKEGPSILRIQQVVRGDSAAYFCASSPTPGLGSYEQYFGPGTRLTVT.

The CDR3 reads CASSYGLGRLGTEAFF. CDR3 DNA: TGTGCCAGCAGTTATGGGTTGGGTCGCCTAGGCACTGAAGCTTTCTTT. The chain combines TRBV6-5 with TRBJ1-1; D is undetermined. V was trimmed by 3 bases and J by 4 bases, leaving 18 bases between them. Germline CDR1 reads MNHEY; CDR2 reads SVGAGI. The CDR3 runs 16 residues.

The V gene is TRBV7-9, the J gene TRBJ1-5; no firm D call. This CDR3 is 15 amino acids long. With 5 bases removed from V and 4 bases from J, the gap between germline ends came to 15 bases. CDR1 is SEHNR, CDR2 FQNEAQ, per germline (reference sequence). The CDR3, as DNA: TGTGCCAGCAGCGCCTCGGGAGGGCGTAATCAGCCCCAGCATTTT. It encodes CASSASGGRNQPQHF.

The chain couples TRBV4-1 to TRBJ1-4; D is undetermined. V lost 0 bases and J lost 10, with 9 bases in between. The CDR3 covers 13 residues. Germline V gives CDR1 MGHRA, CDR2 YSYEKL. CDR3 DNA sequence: TGCGCCAGCAGCCAAGAGGGATCTGGAAAACTGTTTTTT. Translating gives CASSQEGSGKLFF.

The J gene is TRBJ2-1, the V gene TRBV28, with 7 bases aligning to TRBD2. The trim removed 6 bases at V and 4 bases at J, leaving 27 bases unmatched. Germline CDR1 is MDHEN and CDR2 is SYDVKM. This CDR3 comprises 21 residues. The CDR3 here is CASRWSRGGSLWIPGYNEQFF. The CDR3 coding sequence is TGTGCCAGCAGGTGGAGCCGTGGCGGGAGTTTGTGGATTCCGGGTTACAATGAGCAGTTCTTC.

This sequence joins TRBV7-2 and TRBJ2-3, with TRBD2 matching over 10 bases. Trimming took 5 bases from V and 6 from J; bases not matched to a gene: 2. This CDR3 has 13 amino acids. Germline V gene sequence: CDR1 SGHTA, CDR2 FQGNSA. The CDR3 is CASSLGLADTQYF. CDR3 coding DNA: TGTGCCAGCAGCCTGGGACTAGCGGATACGCAGTATTTT.

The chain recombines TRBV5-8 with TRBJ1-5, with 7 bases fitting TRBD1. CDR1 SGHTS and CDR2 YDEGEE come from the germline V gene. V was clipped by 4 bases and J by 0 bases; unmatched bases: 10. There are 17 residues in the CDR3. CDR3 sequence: CASSQRQGWYSNQPQHF. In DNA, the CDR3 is TGTGCCAGCAGCCAAAGACAGGGATGGTATAGCAATCAGCCCCAGCATTTT.

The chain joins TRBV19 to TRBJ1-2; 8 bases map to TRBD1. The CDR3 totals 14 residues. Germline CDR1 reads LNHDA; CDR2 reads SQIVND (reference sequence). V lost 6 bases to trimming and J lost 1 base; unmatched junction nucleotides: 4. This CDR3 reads CASRPDRGNYGYTF. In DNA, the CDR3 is TGTGCCAGTAGACCCGACAGGGGTAACTATGGCTACACCTTC.

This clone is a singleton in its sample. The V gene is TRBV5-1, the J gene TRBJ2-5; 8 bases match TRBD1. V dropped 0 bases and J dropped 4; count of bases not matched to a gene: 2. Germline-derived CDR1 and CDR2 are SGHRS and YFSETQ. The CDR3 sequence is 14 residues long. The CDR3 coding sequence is TGCGCCAGCAGCTTGGAACAGGGGGGAGAGACCCAGTACTTC. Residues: CASSLEQGGETQYF.

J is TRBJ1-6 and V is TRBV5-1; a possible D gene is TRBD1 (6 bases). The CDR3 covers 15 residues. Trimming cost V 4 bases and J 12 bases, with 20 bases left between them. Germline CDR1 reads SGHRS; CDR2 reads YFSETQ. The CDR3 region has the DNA TGCGCCAGCAGCCCTCGACCATCTACAGGGTTACCCCTCCACTTT. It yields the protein CASSPRPSTGLPLHF.

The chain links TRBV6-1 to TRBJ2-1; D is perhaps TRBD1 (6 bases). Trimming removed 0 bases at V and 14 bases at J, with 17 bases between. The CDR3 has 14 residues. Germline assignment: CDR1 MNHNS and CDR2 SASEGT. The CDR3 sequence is CASSEAPTGTREFF. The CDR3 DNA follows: TGTGCCAGCAGTGAAGCGCCAACCGGGACAAGGGAGTTCTTC.

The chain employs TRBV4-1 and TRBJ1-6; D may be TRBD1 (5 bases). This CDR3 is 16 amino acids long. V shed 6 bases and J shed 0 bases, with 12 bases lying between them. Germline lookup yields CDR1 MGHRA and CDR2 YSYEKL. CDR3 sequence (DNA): TGCGCCAGCAGTCGGGACGGGAGCTCCTATAATTCACCCCTCCACTTT. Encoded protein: CASSRDGSSYNSPLHF.

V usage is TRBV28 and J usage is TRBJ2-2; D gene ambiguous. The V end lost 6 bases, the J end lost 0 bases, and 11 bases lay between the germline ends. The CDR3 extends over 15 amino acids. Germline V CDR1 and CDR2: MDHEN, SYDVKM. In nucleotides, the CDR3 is TGTGCCAGCAGCCTCAAGGGTTCGAACACCGGGGAGCTGTTTTTT. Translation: CASSLKGSNTGELFF. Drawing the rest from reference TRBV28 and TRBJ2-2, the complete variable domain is DVKVTQSSRYLVKRTGEKVFLECVQDMDHENMFWYRQDPGLGLRLIYFSYDVKMKEKGDIPEGYSVSREKKERFSLILESASTNQTSMYLCASSLKGSNTGELFFGEGSRLTVL.